One sample yielded the 24 T cell receptor beta chains listed below, sequenced in a study of a mutant IDH1 vaccine in newly diagnosed glioma. Sequencing used immunoSEQ multiplex PCR; TCRdb keeps in-frame clones, though not all of them. The table lists some 60,000 clones, roughly 80% of them singletons, with under 4.5% in the top ten. The time point denotes: week 47, end of study. The investigators gave 300 ug of mutant IDH1 20-mer peptide in each vaccine dose, together with topical imiquimod. Their antigens remain unidentified. The sequenced sample was PBMCs, obtained from a glioma patient whose treatment included an IDH1 peptide vaccine. The receptor set was obtained from a man aged 25 to 45 with glioma.

This rearrangement joins TRBV6-1 to TRBJ2-2; D remains unclear. The CDR3 has 14 residues. Trimming removed 2 bases from V and 2 bases from J, with 6 bases in between. Germline V gives CDR1 MNHNS, CDR2 SASEGT. The CDR3 loop is CASSEWRNTGELFF. The CDR3 region has the DNA TGTGCCAGCAGTGAATGGCGAAACACCGGGGAGCTGTTTTTT.

This chain joins TRBV2 and TRBJ2-5; 12 bases are a match to TRBD2. V lost 6 bases and J lost 5; bases outside the gene matches: 7. Per germline, CDR1 SNHLY and CDR2 FYNNEI. This CDR3 spans 15 amino acids. The CDR3 here is CASSPTSGGFETQYF. The CDR3 DNA reads as TGTGCCAGCAGCCCGACTAGCGGGGGTTTCGAGACCCAGTACTTC.

The chain uses TRBV9 and TRBJ1-2, with TRBD1 identical over 7 bases. Germline-derived CDR1 and CDR2 are SGDLS and YYNGEE. V shed 4 bases and J 3 bases; nucleotides not matched to a gene: 9. This CDR3 is built from 15 residues. The CDR3 spells CASSLETGKDYGYTF. For the CDR3, the DNA is TGTGCCAGCAGCCTAGAGACAGGGAAGGACTATGGCTACACCTTC.

This clone was seen a few times. This sequence joins TRBV6-1 and TRBJ1-5, with a tentative D call TRBD1 (5 bases). Between the trimmed V and J ends, which lost 0 bases and 12 bases, there was a span of 9 bases. Germline CDR1 reads MNHNS; CDR2 reads SASEGT. This CDR3 region has 12 residues. In nucleotides, the CDR3 is TGTGCCAGCAGTGAAGCGCTAGGGGTCCAGCATTTT. This encodes CASSEALGVQHF.

The chain is built from TRBV27 and TRBJ1-5; a weak D match, TRBD1 (5 bases). The CDR3 extends over 17 amino acids. Trimming cost V 6 bases and J 1 base, with 19 bases left between them. CDR1 is MNHEY and CDR2 is SMNVEV in the germline V gene (reference sequence). CDR3 in DNA: TGTGCCAGCAGACTCCGGGGGGGATTGATGAGCAATCAGCCCCAGCATTTT. This encodes CASRLRGGLMSNQPQHF.

The sample holds one count of this clone. The rearrangement links TRBV5-1 to TRBJ1-1; possible D gene TRBD1, 6 bases. Germline V gives CDR1 SGHRS, CDR2 YFSETQ. V lost 2 bases and J 10 bases, leaving 9 bases between the germline ends. The CDR3 sequence is 11 residues long. CDR3 in amino acids: CASSFGRGAFF. DNA for the CDR3: TGCGCCAGCAGCTTCGGCAGGGGAGCTTTCTTT.

This rearrangement joins TRBV30 to TRBJ2-5; 7 bases align to TRBD1. The better agreement between TRBJ2-7 and the DNA end casts doubt on the J call. This CDR3 comprises 15 residues. In germline, CDR1 is GTSNPN, CDR2 SVGIG (reference sequence). CDR3 loop: CAWSSPGTASYEQYF. The CDR3 DNA sequence: TGTGCCTGGAGTTCCCCCGGGACAGCCTCCTACGAGCAGTACTTC.

The rearrangement joins TRBV2 to TRBJ2-2; 8 bases match TRBD2. The germline CDR1 and CDR2 sequences are SNHLY and FYNNEI. V lost 2 bases to trimming and J lost 3 bases; unmatched junction nucleotides: 5. This CDR3 is 16 amino acids long. The CDR3 DNA is TGTGCCAGCAGTGAAATCGGGGGGGCCTACACCGGGGAGCTGTTTTTT. Residues: CASSEIGGAYTGELFF.

The chain links TRBV5-6 to TRBJ2-5; D might be TRBD1 (6 bases). The germline gives CDR1 SGHDT, CDR2 YYEEEE. The CDR3 extends over 13 amino acids. V was pared by 6 bases and J by 4 bases, with 13 bases between. The CDR3 reads CASTGTFGETQYF. CDR3 coding DNA: TGTGCCAGCACCGGGACATTCGGAGAGACCCAGTACTTC.

This chain links TRBV28 with TRBJ1-5; D is perhaps TRBD1 (6 bases). The CDR3 has 15 amino acids. V was pared by 6 bases and J by 1 base, with 13 bases between. Germline-derived CDR1 and CDR2 are MDHEN and SYDVKM. The chain's CDR3 is CASSHRVRSNQPQHF. CDR3 coding DNA: TGTGCCAGCAGCCACAGGGTTCGGAGCAATCAGCCCCAGCATTTT.

On this clone: Additional DNA sequences in this sample encode the identical CDR3. The chain recombines TRBV4-2 with TRBJ1-1, with a tentative D call TRBD1 (5 bases). Germline-derived CDR1 and CDR2 are LGHNA and YNFKEQ. The CDR3 is 16 amino acids. Trimming pared 5 bases from V and 3 bases from J, leaving 19 bases between. The CDR3 sequence: CASSLRRGYEDTEAFF. The CDR3 DNA is TGTGCCAGCAGCTTGCGAAGGGGCTACGAAGACACTGAAGCTTTCTTT.

This clone appeared a single time. The V call is TRBV7-9, the J call TRBJ1-2; a possible D gene is TRBD1 (6 bases). The CDR3 runs 13 residues. Trimming cost V 7 bases and J 5 bases, with 14 bases left between them. The germline V gene encodes CDR1 SEHNR and CDR2 FQNEAQ (reference sequence). This CDR3 is CASTLQGGYGYTF. The CDR3, as DNA: TGTGCCAGCACCCTCCAAGGGGGATATGGCTACACCTTC.

This clone came up a few times. The CDR3 spells CASSPVSQGTLSTEAFF. The CDR3, as DNA: TGTGCCAGCTCACCAGTTTCTCAGGGGACTCTTTCCACTGAAGCTTTCTTT. The rearrangement uses TRBV18 and TRBJ1-1; a weak D match, TRBD1 (6 bases). The germline V gene encodes CDR1 KGHSH and CDR2 LQKENI. The CDR3 runs 17 residues. V was clipped by 2 bases and J by 4 bases, with 20 bases between them.

The V gene is TRBV6-6, the J gene TRBJ1-1; D gene unclear. CDR3 length: 14 residues. Trimming stripped 8 bases from V and 5 bases from J, with 18 bases between. Looked up from germline, CDR1 is MNHNY and CDR2 is SVGAGI (reference sequence). The CDR3 bases are TGTGCCAGCTGCCACGAAGAAGGAGAGACTGAAGCTTTCTTT. Translation: CASCHEEGETEAFF.

The chain uses TRBV5-1 and TRBJ2-3; 16 positions agree with TRBD2. Germline values: CDR1 SGHRS, CDR2 YFSETQ. Losses at the gene ends were 1 base for V and 6 bases for J; bases not matched to a gene: 11. The CDR3 loop spans 19 amino acids. In nucleotides, the CDR3 is TGCGCCAGCAGCTTGACGGGACTAGCGGGGGGGACCCGCCGCGATACGCAGTATTTT. Its protein product is CASSLTGLAGGTRRDTQYF.

The chain carries TRBV1 and TRBJ2-2; the D call in the table, TRBD1, was not verified against the DNA. TRBV1 is designated a pseudogene. The CDR3 consists of 16 residues. DNA for the CDR3: TGCACCAGCAGCCATTCCAGGACAGCGAACACCGGGGAGCTGTTTTTT. Amino acid sequence: CTSSHSRTANTGELFF.

The CDR3 protein is CASSGSRGQETQYF. CDR3 sequence (DNA): TGTGCCAGCAGTGGAAGTAGAGGGCAAGAGACCCAGTACTTC. This rearrangement joins TRBV2 to TRBJ2-5; a possible D gene is TRBD2 (5 bases). The CDR3 has 14 residues. Germline V gene lookup returns CDR1 SNHLY and CDR2 FYNNEI. Trimming shortened V by 4 bases and J by 2 bases, and 11 bases separated the two germline ends.

V and J are TRBV10-3 and TRBJ2-1; 10 nucleotides agree with TRBD1. Germline trimming cut 10 bases from V and 8 bases from J; bases unmatched to any gene: 14. There are 15 residues in the CDR3. The germline gives CDR1 ENHRY, CDR2 SYGVKD. The CDR3 reads CATSGQGPKSDEQFF. DNA of the CDR3: TGTGCCACGTCGGGACAGGGGCCAAAGAGCGATGAGCAGTTCTTC.

CDR3 loop: CASSILGQGSYEQYF. Written as DNA, the CDR3 is TGTGCCAGCAGCATATTAGGACAGGGCTCCTACGAGCAGTACTTC. V gene TRBV7-8 combines with J gene TRBJ2-7; 8 nucleotides match TRBD1. The CDR3 is made up of 15 amino acids. Germline V gives CDR1 SGHVS, CDR2 FQNEAQ. The trim removed 5 bases at V and 0 bases at J, leaving 6 bases unmatched.

The chain is built from TRBV7-9 and TRBJ1-2, with D perhaps matching TRBD1 (5 bases). The V gene lost 2 bases and the J gene lost 3 bases, with 10 bases spanning the gap. The CDR3 spans 14 residues. CDR1 is SEHNR and CDR2 is FQNEAQ in the germline V gene (reference sequence). The DNA for the CDR3 is TGTGCCAGCAGCTTATGGCAGGGAGACTATGGCTACACCTTC. It yields the protein CASSLWQGDYGYTF.

The rearrangement links TRBV6-1 to TRBJ1-6, with TRBD1 matching 7 bases. The J segment lost 7 bases and the V segment lost 3 bases, leaving 6 bases of the junction unmatched. The V gene's germline CDR1 is MNHNS and CDR2 SASEGT. The CDR3 has 15 residues. The CDR3 region has the DNA TGTGCCAGCAGTGACCGGACAGGCCTCAATTCACCCCTCCACTTT. Amino acid sequence: CASSDRTGLNSPLHF.

CDR3 coding DNA: TGTGCCAGCAGCTTAACTCCTGGTTGGGAGACCCAGTACTTC. This gives the protein CASSLTPGWETQYF. V is TRBV7-2 and J is TRBJ2-5; D not resolved. V dropped 2 bases and J dropped 5 bases, with 12 bases sitting between them. Germline CDR1 reads SGHTA; CDR2 reads FQGNSA. This CDR3 has 14 amino acids.

The rearrangement links TRBV29-1 to TRBJ2-6; D might be TRBD1 (5 bases). This CDR3 has 15 amino acids. Trimming stripped 8 bases from V and 0 bases from J, with 14 bases between. Germline loops: CDR1 SQVTM, CDR2 ANQGSEA. The CDR3 sequence is CSYQGVGSGANVLTF. CDR3 nucleotides: TGCAGCTACCAGGGTGTAGGCTCTGGGGCCAACGTCCTGACTTTC.

V and J are TRBV4-1 and TRBJ2-5; perhaps TRBD1 as D (6 bases). Trimming took 0 bases from V and 5 from J, leaving 16 bases between them. The CDR3 length is 16 residues. CDR1 and CDR2 (germline): MGHRA, YSYEKL. This CDR3 is CASSQEFQGRVETQYF. In DNA, the CDR3 is TGCGCCAGCAGCCAAGAATTCCAGGGGAGAGTGGAGACCCAGTACTTC.